Detailed here is one T cell receptor beta chain. Its antigen target is currently unknown. Base-call qualities are not available, and no considerably larger clone is one nucleotide away. This sample is drawn from a study of blood T cell repertoires in COVID-19 (dated by TCRdb to 2018 to 2021). About the study as a whole: Collaborator samples came from the United States, Italy and Spain and covered acute and convalescent phases of COVID-19. The material from the prospective study consisted of cDNA or gDNA derived from T cells, B-cell-depleted T cells, or PBMCs. The repertoires were released in a freely available public database intended as a resource for research on the immune response to SARS-CoV-2. The dataset comprised deeply sampled blood TCRbeta repertoires from subjects exposed to, actively infected with, or recovered from COVID-19. Nearly every sample came with metadata listing a de-identified subject ID, COVID-19 status, age in years and sex. Where available, HLA class I and class II types were obtained from metadata supplied by the sample provider rather than from assay-based typing. The samples were drawn from the first 160 participants of the ongoing ImmuneRACE study and from 950 to 1,500 subjects provided by 6 global collaborators.

According to the germline V gene (reference sequence), CDR1 reads MNHEY and CDR2 reads SMNVEV. The CDR3 runs 15 residues from the cysteine to the phenylalanine. Only the CDR3 part of the read is kept: 45 bases, read in frame from the first base. The junction carries 16 bases between V and J, which are trimmed by 6 bases and 5 bases respectively. Summary of the overall study and its limitations: Clinical and demographic metadata were provided uncurated, with the amount varying by source and participant.

TCRbeta CDR3 regions were amplified from genomic DNA using the immunoSEQ Assay, a bias-controlled multiplex PCR. On the study's bioinformatics: The number of nucleated cells in each sample was estimated from the amplification of reference gene primers within the assay. Sequence reads were collapsed and filtered to measure the absolute abundance of every unique TCRbeta CDR3 rearrangement. For each sample, productive Simpson clonality was calculated as the square root of Simpson's diversity index over productive rearrangements. The immuneACCESS repertoire file appears here via TCRdb, limited to in-frame rearrangements. These files lack a portion of the clones; in checked studies, under half of the deficit traces to unresolved V genes, and the cause of the others is not known. V, J and clone size were drawn from that table, and D and trimming were deduced from the DNA. Across this sample there are some 200,000 clones, with 92% seen only once. The ten largest account for around 1.2% of the sample.

Each collaborating institution followed its own protocols to collect whole blood in K2EDTA tubes. For TCRbeta analysis, collaborator samples were shipped as frozen whole blood, as isolated PBMCs, or as DNA extracted from either sample type. This TCR derives from a man between 25 and 39 years old with acute or convalescent COVID-19. The specimen sequenced was peripheral blood. The rearranged chain carries TRBV27 and TRBJ2-2; a weak D assignment points to TRBD1 (5 bases agree). The DNA reads TGTGCCAGCAGCCTTAGGTGGTCAGGGACCGGGGAGCTGTTTTTT. Its coded protein is CASSLRWSGTGELFF.